This T cell receptor beta chain was documented in a study of blood T cell repertoires in COVID-19. Study-wide background: Acute and convalescent COVID-19 specimens originated in the United States, Italy and Spain. Nucleic acid was either cDNA or gDNA, and it came from T cells, B-cell-depleted T cells, or PBMCs.

Per the original data handling: From reference gene primer amplification, estimates of nucleated cell counts were derived. The repertoire was sequenced with immunoSEQ multiplex PCR; TCRdb's copy has only in-frame clones and lacks some. V and J calls and clone size are given by that table; D and trimming were obtained from the DNA. The table lists roughly 25,000 clones, around 85% of them singletons, with approximately 61% in the top ten. Trimming cost V 6 bases and J 6 bases, with 15 bases left between them. CDR3 length: 13 amino acids. The germline gives CDR1 MNHEY, CDR2 SVGAGI. Sequenced input: peripheral blood. This TCR derives from an elderly woman with acute or convalescent COVID-19. The chain joins TRBV6-5 to TRBJ2-7; tentative D call: TRBD2 (5 bases). Written as DNA, the CDR3 is TGTGCCAGCAGCCCGGGGTGGGTGGGCGAGCAGTACTTC. As protein: CASSPGWVGEQYF.